Reported below is one T cell receptor beta chain. Its antigen remains unknown. Treatment here: 19 received Ad26.COV2.S at low or high dose, single or two shots; roughly five received placebo; per-sample allocation not given. Material that was analyzed had been drawn on day 63 after the first vaccine or placebo injection. This sample was taken from a study of Ad26.COV2.S vaccination and SARS-CoV-2 variants. About the study: The trial was COV1001 and the donor's arm was Ad26.COV2.S. By the intramuscular route, Ad26.COV2.S was given once, or twice 56 days apart. Study observations and caveats: The placebo group had lower spike-specific TCR breadth than the vaccine recipients did.

This CDR3 is built from 13 residues. V lost 5 bases and J lost 4, with 12 bases in between. Germline V gives CDR1 SQVTM, CDR2 ANQGSEA. Assay used: immunoSEQ multiplex PCR; TCRdb lists only in-frame clones, some missing. The sample consists of roughly 420,000 clones, 85% to 90% of them appearing once. The chain uses TRBV29-1 and TRBJ2-1; possible D gene TRBD2, 5 bases. The origin of this receptor is a person between 18 and 60 years old who received the Ad26.COV2.S COVID-19 vaccine or a placebo. Here the sequenced sample was peripheral blood, taken in a trial of Ad26.COV2.S vaccine versus placebo. The CDR3: CSVRASTYNEQFF. The DNA for the CDR3 is TGCAGCGTTCGGGCTAGCACTTACAATGAGCAGTTCTTC.